The clone carrying this T cell receptor beta chain was counted many times. What it binds is unknown. The time point here: newly diagnosed GD, antithyroid drugs for less than 3 months. PBMC-extracted RNA yielded the TCR library. To make TCR beta libraries, researchers used iRepertoire HTBI primers and Arm-PCR of CDR3 regions. Using its own MiXCR run on the multiplex PCR reads, TCRdb lists one record per CDR3 protein. Of around 420,000 distinct CDR3 sequences in the sample, about 15% were seen once. The V segment lost 6 bases and the J segment 7 bases; nucleotides outside the gene matches: 9. The CDR3 contains 15 residues. The data derive from a study of regulatory T cells in long-lasting Graves disease. General study findings and limits: Those with persistent Graves' had less TCR diversity than newly diagnosed patients.

The same specimen was also included in a second study, on T cells in Graves' hyperthyroidism and ophthalmopathy. That paper states: The blood repertoire included most of the expanded thyroid clonotypes above 0.001.

The clonotype was recovered from a woman in her thirties or forties with Graves disease. This specimen was peripheral blood mononuclear cells (PBMCs), taken at new diagnosis, from a patient treated with antithyroid drugs. The chain uses TRBV12-3 or TRBV12-4 and TRBJ2-7, with TRBD2 matching 13 bases. The CDR3 is CASSPGTSGIDEQYF. The CDR3 region has the DNA TGTGCCAGCAGCCCCGGGACTAGCGGGATCGATGAGCAGTACTTC.